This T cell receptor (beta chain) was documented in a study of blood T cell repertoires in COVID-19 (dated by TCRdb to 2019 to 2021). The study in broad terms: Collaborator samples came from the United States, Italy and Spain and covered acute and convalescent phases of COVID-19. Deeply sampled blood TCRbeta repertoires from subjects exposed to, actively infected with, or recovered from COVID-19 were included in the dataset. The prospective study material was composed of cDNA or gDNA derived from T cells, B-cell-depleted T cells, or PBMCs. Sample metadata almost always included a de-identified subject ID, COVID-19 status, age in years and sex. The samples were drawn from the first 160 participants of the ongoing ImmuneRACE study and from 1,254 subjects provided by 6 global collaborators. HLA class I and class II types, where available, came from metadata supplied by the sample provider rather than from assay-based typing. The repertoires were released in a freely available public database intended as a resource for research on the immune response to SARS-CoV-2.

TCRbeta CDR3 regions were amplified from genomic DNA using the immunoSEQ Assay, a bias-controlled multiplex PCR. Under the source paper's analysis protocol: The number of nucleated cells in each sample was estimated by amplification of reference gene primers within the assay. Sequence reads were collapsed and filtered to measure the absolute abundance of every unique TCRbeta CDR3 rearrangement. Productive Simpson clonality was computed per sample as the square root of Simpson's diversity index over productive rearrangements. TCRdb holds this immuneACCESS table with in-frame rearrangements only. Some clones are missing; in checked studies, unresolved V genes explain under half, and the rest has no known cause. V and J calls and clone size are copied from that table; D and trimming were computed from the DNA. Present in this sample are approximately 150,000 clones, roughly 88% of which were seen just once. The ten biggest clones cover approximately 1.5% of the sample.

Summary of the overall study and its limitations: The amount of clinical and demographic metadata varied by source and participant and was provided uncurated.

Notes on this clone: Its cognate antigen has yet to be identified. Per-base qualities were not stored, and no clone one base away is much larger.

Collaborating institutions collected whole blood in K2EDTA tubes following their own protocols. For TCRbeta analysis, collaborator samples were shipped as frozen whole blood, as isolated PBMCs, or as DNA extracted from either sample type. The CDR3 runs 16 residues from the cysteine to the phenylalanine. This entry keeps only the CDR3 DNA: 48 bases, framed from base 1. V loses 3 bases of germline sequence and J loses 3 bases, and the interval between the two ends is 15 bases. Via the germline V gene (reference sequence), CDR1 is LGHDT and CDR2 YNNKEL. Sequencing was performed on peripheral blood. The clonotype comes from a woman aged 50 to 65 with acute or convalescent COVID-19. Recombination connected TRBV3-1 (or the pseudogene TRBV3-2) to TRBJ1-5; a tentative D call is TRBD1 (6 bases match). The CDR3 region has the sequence CASSHSGGGPNQPQHF. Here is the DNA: TGTGCCAGCAGCCACTCTGGGGGGGGGCCCAATCAGCCCCAGCATTTT.